This entry describes one TCR beta chain. Its antigen is currently unknown. The data belong to a study of OX40 agonist ivuxolimab in advanced cancers. Study at large: Three patients got partial responses; one had hepatocellular carcinoma and two had cutaneous melanoma.

At baseline, cycle 4 day 1, and cycle 7 day 1, blood was sampled. CDR1 is SGHDT, CDR2 YYEEEE, per germline. V lost 2 bases to trimming and J lost 7 bases, with 4 bases between them. CDR3 size: 12 residues. Sequenced by immunoSEQ multiplex PCR; TCRdb stores in-frame clones only, minus some. Of tens of thousands of clones in the sample, more than 70% were seen once. Whole-study findings and limits: Partial responders at 0.1-3.0 mg/kg showed near-lowest clonal expansion. Clonal expansion was seen in CD4+ and CD8+ blood T cells by week 6 at 0.1 to 3.0 mg/kg.

The sample was CD4+ or CD8+ T cells sorted from blood, taken in a trial of the OX40 agonist ivuxolimab. The chain links TRBV5-6 to TRBJ1-6; no clear D. The clonotype comes from an adult with an advanced solid tumor such as melanoma, head and neck, liver or kidney cancer. CDR3 protein: CASSFRNSPLHF. The DNA for the CDR3 is TGTGCCAGCAGCTTCCGGAATTCACCCCTCCACTTT. Complete variable domain (other parts from reference TRBV5-6 and TRBJ1-6): DAGVTQSPTHLIKTRGQQVTLRCSPKSGHDTVSWYQQALGQGPQFIFQYYEEEERQRGNFPDRFSGHQFPNYSSELNVNALLLGDSALYLCASSFRNSPLHFGNGTRLTVT.